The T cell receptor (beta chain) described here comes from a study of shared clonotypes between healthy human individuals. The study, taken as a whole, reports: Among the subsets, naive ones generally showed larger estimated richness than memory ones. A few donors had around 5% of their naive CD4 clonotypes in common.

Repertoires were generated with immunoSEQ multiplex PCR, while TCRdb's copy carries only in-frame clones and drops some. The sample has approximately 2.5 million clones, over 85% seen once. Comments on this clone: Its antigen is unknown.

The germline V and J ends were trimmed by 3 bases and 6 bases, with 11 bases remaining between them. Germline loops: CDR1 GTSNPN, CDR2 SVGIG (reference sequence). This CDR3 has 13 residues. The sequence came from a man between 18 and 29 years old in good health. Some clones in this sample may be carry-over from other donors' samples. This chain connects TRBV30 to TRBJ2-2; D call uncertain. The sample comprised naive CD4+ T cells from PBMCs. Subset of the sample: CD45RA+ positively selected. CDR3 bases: TGTGCCTGGAGCGAAGACTCATCCGGGGAGCTGTTTTTT. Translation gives CAWSEDSSGELFF.